Below are 27 T cell receptor beta chains sequenced from a single sample in a study of T cell responses to AZD1222 COVID-19 vaccine. Sequencing was performed with immunoSEQ multiplex PCR; in TCRdb, only in-frame clones are kept and a portion is missing. The sample carries 100,000 or so clones, 92% recorded once. The sample here was peripheral blood, taken 28 days after the second AZD1222 dose. Receptors were obtained from an adult who received the AZD1222 COVID-19 vaccine.

The CDR3 DNA is TGTGCCAGCAGCCTGCAGAGTACCCTAACCGAAGCTTTCTTT. Its translation is CASSLQSTLTEAFF. The rearrangement joins TRBV7-2 to TRBJ1-1; D remains ambiguous. The CDR3 extends over 14 amino acids. Trimming shortened V by 5 bases and J by 8 bases, and 18 bases separated the two germline ends. The germline CDR1 and CDR2 sequences are SGHTA and FQGNSA.

V gene TRBV7-3 combines with J gene TRBJ2-2; D call uncertain. The length of the CDR3 is 14 residues. Trimming removed 1 base from V and 4 bases from J, with 7 bases in between. CDR1 and CDR2 from the germline V gene are SGHTA and FQGTGA. CDR3 sequence (DNA): TGTGCCAGCAGCTTAAGTCCGGGCACCGGGGAGCTGTTTTTT. Translation: CASSLSPGTGELFF.

The chain employs TRBV4-3 and TRBJ2-7; D may be TRBD2 (6 bases). Germline V gene data show CDR1 as LGHNA and CDR2 as YSLEER. There are 14 residues in the CDR3. V was shortened by 3 bases and J by 6 bases, with 15 bases between the two germline ends. CDR3 region: CASSQLRYGSEQYF. For the CDR3, the DNA is TGCGCCAGCAGCCAGTTACGGTACGGGAGCGAGCAGTACTTC.

The J gene is TRBJ2-7, the V gene TRBV24-1, with D possibly TRBD1 on 5 matching bases. Per the germline V gene, CDR1 is KGHDR and CDR2 is SFDVKD. The ends were cut back, 7 bases at V and 1 base at J, with 16 bases in the middle. The CDR3 has 15 residues. This CDR3 reads CATSLGAGQSYEQYF. In nucleotides, the CDR3 is TGTGCCACCAGCCTAGGGGCAGGACAATCCTACGAGCAGTACTTC.

The genes are TRBV7-2 and TRBJ1-2, with TRBD1 identical over 8 bases. V lost 5 bases and J lost 6; bases outside the gene matches: 8. Germline assignment: CDR1 SGHTA and CDR2 FQGNSA. This CDR3 is 14 amino acids long. In nucleotides, the CDR3 is TGTGCCAGCAGCCCAGATGGACAGGGTAATGGCTACACCTTC. Translation gives CASSPDGQGNGYTF.

This chain joins TRBV7-9 and TRBJ1-1; D gene ambiguous. V lost 5 bases and J lost 0, with 7 bases in between. The germline gives CDR1 SEHNR, CDR2 FQNEAQ (reference sequence). This CDR3 has 13 residues. CDR3 bases: TGTGCCAGCAGCCCCCTGATGAACACTGAAGCTTTCTTT. Translation: CASSPLMNTEAFF.

The chain's CDR3 is CASSQNAGQGHGYTF. The CDR3 DNA follows: TGTGCCAGCAGCCAGAACGCGGGACAGGGCCATGGCTACACCTTC. The chain recombines TRBV3-1 (or the pseudogene TRBV3-2) with TRBJ1-2; 9 nucleotides line up with TRBD1. Germline V lookup: CDR1 LGHDT, CDR2 YNNKEL (reference sequence). The CDR3 is 15 amino acids. The V gene end was trimmed by 3 bases and the J gene end by 6 bases; junction bases not matched to a gene: 8.

The V and J genes are TRBV19 and TRBJ1-2, with 8 nucleotides matching TRBD1. Germline V CDR1 and CDR2: LNHDA, SQIVND (reference sequence). The CDR3 loop spans 16 amino acids. J gave up 4 bases and V 4 bases, and 11 bases lay outside the gene matches. The CDR3 nucleotides read TGTGCCAGTAGTACCGGGACAGGCGCTTCAACCTATGGCTACACCTTC. Protein sequence: CASSTGTGASTYGYTF.

The chain's CDR3 is CASSPQRTYEQYF. The CDR3, as DNA: TGTGCCAGCAGCCCCCAGCGGACCTACGAGCAGTACTTC. The V gene is TRBV13, the J gene TRBJ2-7; maybe TRBD2 (5 bases). Deletions cut 5 bases from V and 2 bases from J, with 10 bases between. CDR1 and CDR2 from the germline V gene are PRHDT and FYEKMQ (reference sequence). The CDR3 has 13 residues.

The chain employs TRBV11-2 and TRBJ1-2; TRBD1 is a possible D gene (5 bases). The V end was cut by 0 bases, the J end by 7 bases, with 12 bases between. CDR3 length: 14 amino acids. Germline V gene data show CDR1 as SGHAT and CDR2 as FQNNGV. Here the CDR3 DNA reads TGTGCCAGCAGCTTAGAGGGGGGTGCCTCTGGCTACACCTTC. Its translation: CASSLEGGASGYTF. Filled out from reference TRBV11-2 and TRBJ1-2, the complete variable domain reads EAGVAQSPRYKIIEKRQSVAFWCNPISGHATLYWYQQILGQGPKLLIQFQNNGVVDDSQLPKDRFSAERLKGVDSTLKIQPAKLEDSAVYLCASSLEGGASGYTFGSGTRLTVV.

CDR3 nucleotide sequence: TGTGCCAGCAGCTTATTAGCGGGGGGGCTCAACCTCTACAATGAGCAGTTCTTC. It codes for CASSLLAGGLNLYNEQFF. The chain couples TRBV7-2 to TRBJ2-1, with 11 bases fitting TRBD2. The junction had 9 bases not matched to a gene; V was cut back by 2 bases and J by 3 bases. The CDR3 sequence is 18 residues long. Germline values: CDR1 SGHTA, CDR2 FQGNSA. Supplemented by reference TRBV7-2 and TRBJ2-1, the full variable domain reads GAGVSQSPSNKVTEKGKDVELRCDPISGHTALYWYRQSLGQGLEFLIYFQGNSAPDKSGLPSDRFSAERTGGSVSTLTIQRTQQEDSAVYLCASSLLAGGLNLYNEQFFGPGTRLTVL.

The J gene is TRBJ2-2, the V gene TRBV19; 12 bases line up with TRBD1. This CDR3 contains 17 residues. With V trimmed by 6 bases and J by 2 bases, 7 bases remained unmatched. CDR1 and CDR2 (germline): LNHDA, SQIVND (reference sequence). The CDR3, as DNA: TGTGCCAGTAGGGGGGGACAGGGGGCCCTCAACACCGGGGAGCTGTTTTTT. This gives the protein CASRGGQGALNTGELFF.

The count of this clone is one. J is TRBJ1-2 and V is TRBV27; a weak D match, TRBD1 (5 bases). The CDR3 is made up of 14 amino acids. V was pared by 2 bases and J by 4 bases, with 11 bases between. Germline-derived CDR1 and CDR2 are MNHEY and SMNVEV (reference sequence). CDR3 in DNA: TGTGCCAGCAGTTTAAGGGACGGCACCTATGGCTACACCTTC. Amino acids: CASSLRDGTYGYTF.

The rearrangement joins TRBV7-6 to TRBJ1-5; D is ambiguous. There are 15 residues in the CDR3. Trimming took 5 bases from V and 1 from J, leaving 12 bases between them. Germline CDR1 and CDR2: SGHVS and FNYEAQ. CDR3 in amino acids: CASSRRAGSNQPQHF. In DNA, the CDR3 is TGTGCCAGCAGCAGAAGGGCGGGGAGCAATCAGCCCCAGCATTTT.

This rearrangement joins TRBV3-1 (or the pseudogene TRBV3-2) to TRBJ1-4; D perhaps matches TRBD1 (5 bases). Per germline, CDR1 LGHDT and CDR2 YNNKEL (reference sequence). The CDR3 length is 15 residues. V was clipped by 4 bases and J by 7 bases, with 16 bases between them. The DNA for the CDR3 is TGTGCCAGCAGCCCGCAGGGACGGTCACTTGAAAAACTGTTTTTT. Translated: CASSPQGRSLEKLFF.

The rearrangement uses TRBV6-2 or TRBV6-3 and TRBJ1-1; TRBD1 is a possible D gene (5 bases). Germline loops: CDR1 MNHEY, CDR2 SVGEGT. Trimming cost V 2 bases and J 7 bases, with 17 bases left between them. The CDR3 is 15 residues long. The CDR3 nucleotides read TGTGCCAGCAGTTACCGGGGCCGCACAATGAATGAAGCTTTCTTT. It specifies CASSYRGRTMNEAFF.

The V gene is TRBV5-1, the J gene TRBJ1-2; TRBD1 might be the D (5 bases). The CDR3 is 15 amino acids. CDR1 is SGHRS, CDR2 YFSETQ, per germline. Trimming removed 4 bases from V and 0 bases from J, with 13 bases in between. The CDR3, as DNA: TGCGCCAGCAGCACCGGGACCCAAGCTAACTATGGCTACACCTTC. Residues: CASSTGTQANYGYTF.

This clone was seen just once. The rearrangement links TRBV6-6 to TRBJ1-1, with D maybe TRBD1 (5 bases). Germline V gene data show CDR1 as MNHNY and CDR2 as SVGAGI (reference sequence). V dropped 6 bases and J dropped 7 bases, with 21 bases sitting between them. The CDR3 extends over 15 amino acids. CDR3 bases: TGTGCCAGCAGACGAACCAACACAGGAGAAATTGAAGCTTTCTTT. Encoded protein: CASRRTNTGEIEAFF.

The gene calls are TRBV29-1 and TRBJ2-6; no clear D. Germline V gives CDR1 SQVTM, CDR2 ANQGSEA. CDR3 length equals 13 residues. The germline V and J ends were trimmed by 6 bases and 0 bases, with 6 bases remaining between them. The CDR3 protein is CSVQDSGANVLTF. The CDR3 region has the DNA TGCAGCGTCCAGGACTCTGGGGCCAACGTCCTGACTTTC.

About this clone itself: An end of the junction differs from the germline gene, which may be a read error. CDR3: CASSYSTAQEAQYF. As DNA, the CDR3 is TGTGCCAGCAGTTACTCGACGGCGCAAGAGGCCCAGTACTTC. The chain links TRBV6-5 to TRBJ2-5, with D unresolved. CDR3 length equals 14 residues. Germline V lookup: CDR1 MNHEY, CDR2 SVGAGI.

This chain joins TRBV30 and TRBJ1-1; D remains unclear. The CDR3 totals 14 residues. Germline CDR1 and CDR2: GTSNPN and SVGIG (reference sequence). Deletions cut 0 bases from V and 5 bases from J, with 13 bases between. CDR3 protein: CAWSVLGRDTEAFF. Written as DNA, the CDR3 is TGTGCCTGGAGTGTGTTGGGAAGGGATACTGAAGCTTTCTTT.

J is TRBJ2-7 and V is TRBV25-1; tentative D call: TRBD2 (5 bases). Per the germline V gene, CDR1 is MGHDK and CDR2 is SYGVNS. The CDR3 consists of 15 residues. Trimming took off 3 bases at V and 3 bases at J, with 15 bases between the two ends. The CDR3 region is CASSDGLTVGYEQYF. DNA of the CDR3: TGTGCCAGCAGTGATGGACTCACGGTAGGCTACGAGCAGTACTTC.

The rearrangement joins TRBV30 to TRBJ1-1, with 7 positions matching TRBD1. The germline gives CDR1 GTSNPN, CDR2 SVGIG (reference sequence). With 3 bases clipped from V and 0 bases from J, the junction kept 7 bases outside the gene matches. The CDR3 is made up of 15 amino acids. The CDR3 sequence is CAWRRGGSLNTEAFF. In DNA, the CDR3 is TGTGCCTGGAGAAGAGGGGGCAGTTTGAACACTGAAGCTTTCTTT.

The chain is built from TRBV3-1 (or the pseudogene TRBV3-2) and TRBJ2-7; D is tentatively TRBD1 or TRBD2 (5 bases each). Germline CDR1 reads LGHDT; CDR2 reads YNNKEL (reference sequence). With 4 bases removed from V and 2 bases from J, the gap between germline ends came to 15 bases. The CDR3 contains 15 residues. In nucleotides, the CDR3 is TGTGCCAGCAGCCCGTCCGGGGCCCAACCCTACGAGCAGTACTTC. Translated: CASSPSGAQPYEQYF.

The sample holds one count of this clone. This chain joins TRBV4-2 and TRBJ1-3, with D possibly TRBD1 on 5 matching bases. Trimming pared 5 bases from V and 0 bases from J, leaving 14 bases between. The CDR3 is 16 amino acids. Germline lookup yields CDR1 LGHNA and CDR2 YNFKEQ. This chain's CDR3 is CASSTGGARSGNTIYF. CDR3 DNA sequence: TGTGCCAGCAGCACGGGCGGGGCCCGCTCTGGAAACACCATATATTTT.

This clone was seen a single time. The rearrangement links TRBV11-2 to TRBJ2-5; TRBD2 matches at 11 bases. This CDR3 is built from 16 residues. V dropped 5 bases and J dropped 5; count of bases not matched to a gene: 10. Germline-derived CDR1 and CDR2 are SGHAT and FQNNGV. DNA for the CDR3: TGTGCCAGCAGCGCAGATAGCGGGGGGGCCGGGGAGACCCAGTACTTC. Its translation: CASSADSGGAGETQYF.

The chain joins TRBV7-9 to TRBJ2-6, with D possibly TRBD2 on 5 matching bases. The CDR3 runs to 16 residues. In germline, CDR1 is SEHNR, CDR2 FQNEAQ (reference sequence). Trimming cost V 6 bases and J 1 base, with 13 bases left between them. CDR3 nucleotides: TGTGCCAGCAGGACGCAGCGGCCGTCTGGGGCCAACGTCCTGACTTTC. Residues: CASRTQRPSGANVLTF.